These T cell receptor beta chains were read from a single sample in a study of cytomegalovirus exposure and HLA in healthy donors. Using immunoSEQ multiplex PCR, the repertoire was profiled, and TCRdb retains in-frame clones only, with some absent. The sample includes approximately 190,000 clones, about four fifths of them seen just once. The sample consisted of PBMCs. The receptors shown here come from a boy younger than 18 in good health and CMV-seronegative. Each CDR3 is given without its conserved first and last residue.

length | V | CDR3
15 | TRBV19 | ASSIGWTGPSNQPQH
13 | TRBV28 | ASSSWTVYPYEQY
12 | TRBV19 | ASSVREGNYGYT
11 | TRBV2 | ASRQFINEKLF
14 | TRBV9 | ASSARSGTGSYEQY
12 | TRBV7-6 | ATRGGSGQETQY
15 | TRBV19 | ASSILVPGQGNYEQY
13 | TRBV7-8 | ASSPHPGTGETQY
12 | TRBV9 | ASSARDSGGTQY
9 | TRBV10-3 | AIKGQGTQY
9 | TRBV30 | AWSAGEKLF
14 | TRBV4-1 | ASSQVTVGRWYGYT
11 | TRBV5-1 | ASRPTGGSEQY
10 | TRBV30 | AWSRGGNEQF
11 | TRBV7-2 | ASSLAPGGGYT
11 | TRBV6-5 | ASRPGRYYEQY
12 | TRBV10-3 | ATSGSGSKETQY
13 | TRBV19 | ASSGQGLSGGELF
11 | TRBV10-3 | AIRPMTDYEQY
15 | TRBV5-1 | ASSLSAQGGVGNTIY
14 | TRBV11-2 | ASSHGQGVRRTEAF
11 | TRBV29-1 | SVRGEGQNIQY
16 | TRBV18 | ASSPGTSGGTGANVLT
13 | TRBV30 | AWTSPDFPSYEQY
15 | TRBV7-9 | SSSLGDRQGKEEKLF
16 | TRBV27 | ASSRTGTGTLKPYEQY
13 | TRBV13 | ASSLGRAASYEQY
11 | TRBV4-1 | ASSQTPIYGYT
15 | TRBV28 | ASSFRTGGSGANVLT
15 | TRBV27 | ASSSRTSGESTDTQY
12 | TRBV19 | ASRHRTLTFEAF
15 | TRBV4-3 | ASSQEVLAGISYEQY
15 | TRBV7-3 | ASSLGSGTSGLYEQF
13 | TRBV15 | ATSRTGTAVNEQF
12 | TRBV6-6 | ASSYRAGNYEQY
12 | TRBV5-1 | ASSLDGGGYEQY
13 | TRBV5-1 | ASTPDEQGWGKLF
9 | TRBV29-1 | SVDYFGELF
12 | TRBV14 | ASSEDRVNSPLH
14 | TRBV5-3 | ARSRDGGLSNQPQH
14 | TRBV6-1 | ASSDLRDRGGETQY
10 | TRBV27 | ASSNYQETQY
10 | TRBV2 | ASTEGLSEQF
12 | TRBV27 | ASSLVAGGNEQF
11 | TRBV15 | ATSMGSVTEAF
14 | TRBV6-1 | ASSEAYRGGVAGYT
15 | TRBV30 | AWSVQRTSGRGYEQY
13 | TRBV7-2 | ASSLASYSNQPQH